Listed below are T cell receptor beta chains from one sample, sequenced in a study of naive and memory T cell subsets. TCRdb reprocessed the UMI-ligation and nested PCR reads via MiXCR and lists one record per CDR3 protein. The sample has around 83,000 distinct CDR3 sequences, 11% seen once. Source material: naive CD4+ T cells from blood. These receptors originate from a human donor in good health. Both conserved end residues are part of each CDR3. A D gene is named only where the DNA matches it firmly. Expanded clones are given a class, and other clones once, few, many or no size at all.

>.|TRBV3-2|many|TRBJ2-1
TGTGCCAGCAGCCAACTACCGGGACTAGTATGTGAGGAGCAGTTCTTC
CASSQLPGLVCEEQFF
>.|TRBV12-3/TRBV12-4|.|TRBJ1-2
TGTGCCAGCAGTTTAGTAGGGACCGGCTACACCTTC
CASSLVGTGYTF
>.|TRBV19|many|TRBJ2-3
TGTGCCAGTAGTATTGACAGTGGCACAGATACGCAGTATTTT
CASSIDSGTDTQYF
>.|TRBV12-3/TRBV12-4|.|TRBJ2-1
TGTGCCAGCAGTCAAACCGGGACTGGAATCAATGAGCAGTTCTTC
CASSQTGTGINEQFF
>TRBD1|TRBV20-1|many|TRBJ2-7
TGCAGTGCTCACCCCGACAGGGGCTACGAGCAGTACTTC
CSAHPDRGYEQYF
>TRBD2|TRBV3-1|.|TRBJ2-3
TGTGCCAGCAGCTGGACTAGCGGGATAACAGATACGCAGTATTTT
CASSWTSGITDTQYF
>.|TRBV7-8|.|TRBJ1-4
TGTGCCAGCAGCTTAAATTCTCGGACGGAGAATGAAAAACTGTTTTTT
CASSLNSRTENEKLFF
>.|TRBV11-3|many|TRBJ1-1
TGTGCCAGCAGCGCTAGAAAGGTGGGCACTGAAGCTTTCTTT
CASSARKVGTEAFF
>TRBD1|TRBV20-1|.|TRBJ1-1
TGCAGTGCTAGTCGGGACAGGGACATTGAAGCTTTCTTT
CSASRDRDIEAFF
>.|TRBV7-2|many|TRBJ2-5
TGTGCCAGCGGTACGGGTCAAGAGACCCAGTACTTC
CASGTGQETQYF
>.|TRBV29-1|many|TRBJ2-5
TGCAGCGCATCTTGGACAGAGACCCAGTACTTC
CSASWTETQYF
>.|TRBV7-2|few|TRBJ2-3
TGTGCCAGCATGAGGCGGGGCACGGCGCAGTATTTT
CASMRRGTAQYF
>.|TRBV29-1|many|TRBJ2-7
TGCAGCGTAGCCAAGACTGCAGCCTACGAGCAGTACTTC
CSVAKTAAYEQYF
>TRBD1|TRBV12-3/TRBV12-4|many|TRBJ2-7
TGTGCCAGCAGTTTAGGGAAAGGACAGGTCCGCCCGTACGAGCAGTACTTC
CASSLGKGQVRPYEQYF
>TRBD2|TRBV7-2|many|TRBJ2-1
TGTGCCAGCAGTTATAGCGGGACGAATTACAATGAGCAGTTCTTC
CASSYSGTNYNEQFF
>.|TRBV4-1|many|TRBJ1-6
TGCGCCAGCAGCCATGAGGGAAATCTTAATTCACCCCTCCACTTT
CASSHEGNLNSPLHF
>.|TRBV7-9|many|TRBJ2-7
TGTGCCAGCAGCTTAGCGGGCCTAACGTACGAGCAGTACTTC
CASSLAGLTYEQYF
>.|TRBV7-9|few|TRBJ2-7
TGTGCCAGCAGAAAAGGACCGTCCGCCTACGAGCAGTACTTC
CASRKGPSAYEQYF
>.|TRBV10-2|many|TRBJ1-1
TGCGCCAGCAGTGAGGCCAGGGAGTCACAAGCTTTCTTT
CASSEARESQAFF
>TRBD2|TRBV29-1|.|TRBJ2-5
TGCAGCGTGGCCCCAGCGGGAGTTAGGGAGACCCAGTACTTC
CSVAPAGVRETQYF
>.|TRBV20-1|few|TRBJ2-3
TGCAGTGCGGAAAACACAGATACGCAGTATTTT
CSAENTDTQYF
>.|TRBV7-6|many|TRBJ2-5
TGTGCCAGCAGCTTACCCCCGGGGTCGGAGACCCAGTACTTC
CASSLPPGSETQYF
>.|TRBV7-8|few|TRBJ1-3
TGTGCCAGCAGCTTACAGGGTTTCGGTCCAAACACCATATATTTT
CASSLQGFGPNTIYF
>.|TRBV20-1|.|TRBJ1-1
TGCAGTGTCCCGGAAGCAAGCGGCGAAGCTTTCTTT
CSVPEASGEAFF